One sample yielded the 29 T cell receptor beta chains listed below, sequenced in a study of CD8 T cells in Susac syndrome. After extraction with the RNeasy kit, roughly 0.45 to 1 ug of the RNA was reverse transcribed using random hexamers. MiXCR, applied by TCRdb to the immunoSEQ multiplex PCR reads, yields one record per CDR3 protein. The data show over 300,000 distinct CDR3 sequences, with under 95% seen just once and roughly 0.064% held by the top ten. Sequenced input: CD4+ T cells from PBMCs. The receptors stem from a human donor with multiple sclerosis.

The chain carries TRBV6-2 or TRBV6-3 and TRBJ2-7; 8 nucleotides line up with TRBD1. The length of the CDR3 is 15 residues. Trimming took 6 bases from V and 3 from J; bases not matched to a gene: 10. The germline CDR1 and CDR2 sequences are MNHEY and SVGEGT. The chain's CDR3 is CASRSDRGANYEQYF. The DNA for the CDR3 is TGTGCCAGCAGATCCGACAGGGGAGCCAACTACGAGCAGTACTTC.

The chain combines TRBV5-1 with TRBJ2-2, with D tentatively TRBD1 (6 bases). The V and J ends lost 7 bases and 7 bases respectively, with 23 bases between them. The CDR3 has 16 residues. The germline gives CDR1 SGHRS, CDR2 YFSETQ. For the CDR3, the DNA is TGCGCCAGCGGACCAACAGGGCACCTTAGTGGCGGGGAGCTGTTTTTT. It is translated as CASGPTGHLSGGELFF. Variable domain in full (rest from reference TRBV5-1 and TRBJ2-2): KAGVTQTPRYLIKTRGQQVTLSCSPISGHRSVSWYQQTPGQGLQFLFEYFSETQRNKGNFPGRFSGRQFSNSRSEMNVSTLELGDSALYLCASGPTGHLSGGELFFGEGSRLTVL.

This chain connects TRBV18 to TRBJ2-1, with D possibly TRBD2 on 5 matching bases. Trimming cost V 2 bases and J 0 bases, with 11 bases left between them. There are 16 residues in the CDR3. The germline gives CDR1 KGHSH, CDR2 LQKENI. The CDR3 coding sequence is TGTGCCAGCTCACCAGGCCGGAGGAGCTCCTACAATGAGCAGTTCTTC. Translation: CASSPGRRSSYNEQFF.

The V call is TRBV7-2, the J call TRBJ2-3, with a tentative D call TRBD2 (5 bases). The CDR3 runs 15 residues. With 5 bases removed from V and 2 bases from J, the gap between germline ends came to 14 bases. The germline V gene encodes CDR1 SGHTA and CDR2 FQGNSA. CDR3: CASSTVRGNTDTQYF. The CDR3 bases are TGTGCCAGCAGCACCGTTCGGGGAAACACAGATACGCAGTATTTT.

The chain couples TRBV30 to TRBJ1-2; 9 bases line up with TRBD1. V lost 5 bases and J lost 8; bases outside the gene matches: 12. The CDR3 has 14 amino acids. The germline gives CDR1 GTSNPN, CDR2 SVGIG (reference sequence). CDR3 amino acids: CAWRDKGTGHGYTF. DNA of the CDR3: TGTGCCTGGCGAGATAAGGGGACAGGGCACGGCTACACCTTC.

This clonotype turned up a few times. This rearrangement joins TRBV5-4 to TRBJ2-1; 11 bases match TRBD2. V lost 4 bases, J lost 4 bases, and 4 bases stayed unmatched. Looked up from germline, CDR1 is SGHNT and CDR2 is YYREEE (reference sequence). The CDR3 sequence is 15 residues long. The CDR3 region has the DNA TGTGCCAGCAGCACACGGACTAGCGGGTACAATGAGCAGTTCTTC. Translating it yields CASSTRTSGYNEQFF.

The rearrangement joins TRBV27 to TRBJ1-1; no clear D gene. V dropped 6 bases and J dropped 0 bases, with 11 bases sitting between them. Germline-derived CDR1 and CDR2 are MNHEY and SMNVEV (reference sequence). The CDR3 extends over 14 amino acids. CDR3 sequence (DNA): TGTGCCAGCAGGGAGGGAGGCCTGAACACTGAAGCTTTCTTT. Its translation is CASREGGLNTEAFF.

The V and J genes are TRBV30 and TRBJ1-1; unclear D gene. The CDR3 totals 13 residues. The V and J ends lost 2 bases and 4 bases respectively, with 11 bases between them. CDR1 GTSNPN and CDR2 SVGIG come from the germline V gene (reference sequence). The CDR3 region has the DNA TGTGCCTGGAGTAAAGGGTCAGGCACTGAAGCTTTCTTT. Translated: CAWSKGSGTEAFF. Supplemented by reference TRBV30 and TRBJ1-1, the full variable domain reads SQTIHQWPATLVQPVGSPLSLECTVEGTSNPNLYWYRQAAGRGLQLLFYSVGIGQISSEVPQNLSASRPQDRQFILSSKKLLLSDSGFYLCAWSKGSGTEAFFGQGTRLTVV.

V and J are TRBV6-2 or TRBV6-3 and TRBJ1-1; D is ambiguous. This CDR3 contains 13 residues. Germline values: CDR1 MNHEY, CDR2 SVGEGT. Trimming removed 6 bases at V and 6 bases at J, with 14 bases between. The CDR3 reads CASRPEGLAEAFF. The CDR3 nucleotides read TGTGCCAGCAGGCCCGAGGGTCTGGCTGAAGCTTTCTTT.

This chain uses TRBV4-3 with TRBJ2-3, with TRBD2 matching 8 bases. The CDR3 covers 16 residues. Germline V gene sequence: CDR1 LGHNA, CDR2 YSLEER. The V segment lost 0 bases and the J segment 7 bases; nucleotides outside the gene matches: 9. The CDR3 coding sequence is TGCGCCAGCAGCCAAGATCTAGCGGGTGCCCTTAATACGCAGTATTTT. Translating gives CASSQDLAGALNTQYF.

For this clonotype: The germline gene is not matched at one end of the junction; a read error may be the cause. This chain joins TRBV6-6 and TRBJ2-1; D may be TRBD2 (6 bases). Germline-derived CDR1 and CDR2 are MNHNY and SVGAGI (reference sequence). The CDR3 runs 11 residues. The CDR3 sequence: CASSYSGGRVF. The CDR3 nucleotides read TGTGCCAGCAGTTACTCGGGAGGCCGCGTCTTC.

The chain uses TRBV29-1 and TRBJ2-1, with TRBD2 matching over 7 bases. The junction had 5 bases not matched to a gene; V was cut back by 5 bases and J by 4 bases. Germline V gives CDR1 SQVTM, CDR2 ANQGSEA. This CDR3 is 13 amino acids long. CDR3 in amino acids: CSVSAGSYNEQFF. CDR3 bases: TGCAGCGTTTCAGCGGGATCTTACAATGAGCAGTTCTTC.

The chain uses TRBV29-1 and TRBJ1-2, with a weak D call TRBD1 (6 bases). From germline, CDR1 is SQVTM and CDR2 ANQGSEA. With 2 bases removed from V and 8 bases from J, the gap between germline ends came to 9 bases. The CDR3 is made up of 11 amino acids. The CDR3 nucleotides read TGCAGCGTTGAACGGGGGCAGGGCTACACCTTC. Its protein is CSVERGQGYTF.

V usage is TRBV18 and J usage is TRBJ2-3; TRBD2 aligns across 13 bases. The CDR3 consists of 18 residues. From germline, CDR1 is KGHSH and CDR2 LQKENI. The V segment lost 4 bases and the J segment 0 bases; nucleotides outside the gene matches: 7. The CDR3 DNA reads TGTGCCAGCTCACTTACCGGGACTAGCGGGATCAGCACAGATACGCAGTATTTT. This gives the protein CASSLTGTSGISTDTQYF.

V usage is TRBV4-2 and J usage is TRBJ2-7; 7 nucleotides match TRBD2. CDR3 size: 15 residues. The V gene's germline CDR1 is LGHNA and CDR2 YNFKEQ. V dropped 3 bases and J dropped 3; count of bases not matched to a gene: 8. The CDR3 sequence: CASSQGSGDNYEQYF. In DNA form, the CDR3 reads TGTGCCAGCAGCCAGGGGAGCGGGGATAACTACGAGCAGTACTTC.

The V and J genes are TRBV20-1 and TRBJ2-5; D not resolved. Trimming removed 5 bases from V and 1 base from J, with 5 bases in between. This CDR3 comprises 11 residues. Germline V CDR1 and CDR2: DFQATT, SNEGSKA (reference sequence). In nucleotides, the CDR3 is TGCAGTGCTCCGACCCAAGAGACCCAGTACTTC. This translates into CSAPTQETQYF.

The chain combines TRBV10-3 with TRBJ2-3, with a possible D match to TRBD2 (5 bases). The CDR3 totals 14 residues. V lost 11 bases to trimming and J lost 1 base, with 16 bases between them. CDR1 is ENHRY, CDR2 SYGVKD, per germline. The CDR3 region is CASSRGSGTDTQYF. DNA for the CDR3: TGTGCCTCCTCTCGGGGTAGCGGCACAGATACGCAGTATTTT.

The chain uses TRBV5-1 and TRBJ1-1, with a weak D call TRBD1 (5 bases). This CDR3 contains 16 residues. CDR1 and CDR2 (germline): SGHRS, YFSETQ. Trimming took 0 bases from V and 1 from J, leaving 13 bases between them. The CDR3 is CASSLAGGGGNTEAFF. DNA for the CDR3: TGCGCCAGCAGCTTGGCGGGGGGAGGCGGGAACACTGAAGCTTTCTTT.

The V and J genes are TRBV7-2 and TRBJ1-5; 7 nucleotides match TRBD1. This CDR3 contains 14 residues. CDR1 and CDR2 (germline): SGHTA, FQGNSA. V lost 5 bases to trimming and J lost 4 bases; unmatched junction nucleotides: 5. CDR3 nucleotides: TGTGCCAGCAGCGACAGGGTGGGGAATCAGCCCCAGCATTTT. Encoded protein: CASSDRVGNQPQHF.

The chain recombines TRBV7-9 with TRBJ2-7, with 7 bases fitting TRBD2. The CDR3 extends over 17 amino acids. V lost 1 base to trimming and J lost 0 bases; unmatched junction nucleotides: 9. Looked up from germline, CDR1 is SEHNR and CDR2 is FQNEAQ (reference sequence). The CDR3 DNA reads TGTGCCAGCAGCTTAGAAGCGGGGCGGCAGGCCTCCTACGAGCAGTACTTC. It yields the protein CASSLEAGRQASYEQYF. The variable domain in full, completed from reference TRBV7-9 and TRBJ2-7, reads DTGVSQNPRHKITKRGQNVTFRCDPISEHNRLYWYRQTLGQGPEFLTYFQNEAQLEKSRLLSDRFSAERPKGSFSTLEIQRTEQGDSAMYLCASSLEAGRQASYEQYFGPGTRLTVT.

The chain has TRBV5-1 and TRBJ2-5; 9 bases line up with TRBD2. Germline-derived CDR1 and CDR2 are SGHRS and YFSETQ. V gave up 1 base and J gave up 1 base; unmatched junction bases: 5. CDR3 length equals 16 residues. The CDR3 DNA sequence: TGCGCCAGCAGCTTGAGACTAGCGGAATTCCAAGAGACCCAGTACTTC. Amino acids: CASSLRLAEFQETQYF.

V and J are TRBV7-2 and TRBJ2-7; D remains ambiguous. CDR3 length: 15 residues. V shed 2 bases and J shed 1 base, with 12 bases lying between them. The germline CDR1 and CDR2 sequences are SGHTA and FQGNSA. The CDR3 coding sequence is TGTGCCAGCAGCTTAAGCTTTGCAGATTCCTACGAGCAGTACTTC. Translating it yields CASSLSFADSYEQYF.

The rearrangement uses TRBV7-8 and TRBJ1-2; 8 bases match TRBD1. The CDR3 spans 17 residues. Trimming cost V 5 bases and J 3 bases; bases outside gene matches: 14. From germline, CDR1 is SGHVS and CDR2 FQNEAQ. The CDR3 DNA reads TGTGCCAGCAGCAAGGGGCAGGGGGCCTTGAAGGACTATGGCTACACCTTC. Its protein product is CASSKGQGALKDYGYTF.

The rearrangement uses TRBV20-1 and TRBJ2-2; D possibly corresponds to TRBD2 (5 bases). The germline V gene has CDR1 DFQATT and CDR2 SNEGSKA (reference sequence). CDR3 length equals 12 residues. CDR3 protein: CSAEENTGELFF. The DNA for the CDR3 is TGCAGCGCGGAGGAGAACACCGGGGAGCTGTTTTTT.

The chain combines TRBV5-1 with TRBJ2-7; possible D gene TRBD1, 6 bases. Germline-derived CDR1 and CDR2 are SGHRS and YFSETQ. This CDR3 has 12 residues. Trimming removed 7 bases from V and 4 bases from J, with 12 bases in between. CDR3 protein: CASGNREYEQYF. Here the CDR3 DNA reads TGCGCCAGCGGCAACAGGGAATACGAGCAGTACTTC.

This chain connects TRBV7-3 to TRBJ2-2, with a possible D match to TRBD2 (6 bases). This CDR3 region has 15 residues. With 8 bases removed from V and 6 bases from J, the gap between germline ends came to 19 bases. The V gene's germline CDR1 is SGHTA and CDR2 FQGTGA. CDR3 in amino acids: CASGAAGYKAGELFF. In DNA form, the CDR3 reads TGTGCCAGCGGGGCGGCGGGGTACAAGGCCGGGGAGCTGTTTTTT.

The CDR3 nucleotides read TGTGCCAGTAGTAACCCAGCCAGCAATAGCAATCAGCCCCAGCATTTT. Encoded protein: CASSNPASNSNQPQHF. The chain joins TRBV19 to TRBJ1-5; D call uncertain. With 4 bases removed from V and 0 bases from J, the gap between germline ends came to 13 bases. The CDR3 runs to 16 residues. CDR1 is LNHDA, CDR2 SQIVND, per germline (reference sequence).

The chain links TRBV30 to TRBJ1-2, with a tentative D call TRBD1 (5 bases). V was pared by 1 base and J by 4 bases, with 13 bases between. The germline gives CDR1 GTSNPN, CDR2 SVGIG (reference sequence). The CDR3 covers 14 residues. This CDR3 is CAWSGGAPSYGYTF. The CDR3 DNA follows: TGTGCCTGGAGTGGGGGCGCTCCGAGCTATGGCTACACCTTC.

The chain couples TRBV7-8 to TRBJ1-1, with a weak D call TRBD1 (5 bases). With 5 bases removed from V and 3 bases from J, the gap between germline ends came to 25 bases. CDR1 and CDR2 from the germline V gene are SGHVS and FQNEAQ. There are 18 residues in the CDR3. CDR3 protein: CASSPALGPTRGDTEAFF. In DNA form, the CDR3 reads TGTGCCAGCAGCCCAGCCCTTGGACCTACAAGAGGGGACACTGAAGCTTTCTTT.